Below, 17 T cell receptor beta chains from the same sample are listed, as sequenced in a study of CD8+CD57+ T cells in acquired aplastic anemia. TCR beta VDJ and CDR3 profiles were obtained from a genomic DNA template. TCRdb recomputed calls from the reads with MiXCR, one row per CDR3 protein. The sample holds around 170,000 distinct CDR3 sequences; about 47% are singletons and the top ten take about 2.9%. Source material: sorted CD4+, CD8+, or CD8+CD57+ T cells (not recorded which) from PBMCs. These receptor sequences come from a human donor in good health.

This clonotype was observed a single time. The chain is built from TRBV10-3 and TRBJ2-3; D is ambiguous. This CDR3 contains 16 residues. V dropped 4 bases and J dropped 6 bases, with 20 bases sitting between them. Germline CDR1 reads ENHRY; CDR2 reads SYGVKD. CDR3 loop: CAISAVIGATRDTQYF. CDR3 DNA sequence: TGTGCCATCAGTGCGGTGATCGGCGCTACGAGGGATACGCAGTATTTT.

This clonotype was found once. The rearrangement links TRBV19 to TRBJ1-3, with 7 bases identical to TRBD1. This CDR3 is 15 amino acids long. The trim removed 6 bases at V and 10 bases at J, leaving 15 bases unmatched. Germline V gene lookup returns CDR1 LNHDA and CDR2 SQIVND (reference sequence). The CDR3 region is CASRPQGSSGDTIYF. Written as DNA, the CDR3 is TGTGCCAGTAGACCACAGGGGAGCTCTGGAGATACCATATATTTT. The full variable domain, with the rest looked up from reference TRBV19 and TRBJ1-3, is DGGITQSPKYLFRKEGQNVTLSCEQNLNHDAMYWYRQDPGQGLRLIYYSQIVNDFQKGDIAEGYSVSREKKESFPLTVTSAQKNPTAFYLCASRPQGSSGDTIYFGEGSWLTVV.

This sequence joins TRBV9 and TRBJ2-3; 7 bases fit TRBD2. CDR3 size: 16 residues. Germline V gene data show CDR1 as SGDLS and CDR2 as YYNGEE. The junction had 10 bases not matched to a gene; V was cut back by 2 bases and J by 4 bases. CDR3 sequence (DNA): TGTGCCAGCAGCGTCGAACCGGGACTAAGCGCAGATACGCAGTATTTT. Its protein product is CASSVEPGLSADTQYF. The complete variable domain, with remaining parts taken from reference TRBV9 and TRBJ2-3, reads DSGVTQTPKHLITATGQRVTLRCSPRSGDLSVYWYQQSLDQGLQFLIQYYNGEERAKGNILERFSAQQFPDLHSELNLSSLELGDSALYFCASSVEPGLSADTQYFGPGTRLTVL.

This clonotype was counted many times. This chain uses TRBV6-5 with TRBJ1-1; D gene uncertain. The CDR3 has 15 amino acids. V lost 2 bases and J lost 1, with 11 bases in between. Per germline, CDR1 MNHEY and CDR2 SVGAGI. For the CDR3, the DNA is TGTGCCAGCAGTTACGGAAACCGCGGGAACACTGAAGCTTTCTTT. As protein: CASSYGNRGNTEAFF.

This clonotype was recorded many times. The V and J genes are TRBV19 and TRBJ1-5; D unclear. Germline V lookup: CDR1 LNHDA, CDR2 SQIVND (reference sequence). Trimming removed 6 bases at V and 4 bases at J, with 19 bases between. CDR3 length: 16 residues. Here the CDR3 DNA reads TGTGCCAGTAGACCCAAGGGTGGGTCAGGTAATCAGCCCCAGCATTTT. This sequence encodes CASRPKGGSGNQPQHF.

The chain links TRBV20-1 to TRBJ2-3, with D possibly TRBD1 on 5 matching bases. V shed 5 bases and J shed 0 bases, with 12 bases lying between them. The CDR3 sequence is 14 residues long. The germline gives CDR1 DFQATT, CDR2 SNEGSKA (reference sequence). The CDR3 protein is CSAFRQSSTDTQYF. The CDR3 nucleotides are TGCAGTGCTTTCCGACAGAGCAGCACAGATACGCAGTATTTT.

This clonotype has more than one count but fewer than ten. This sequence joins TRBV29-1 and TRBJ2-6, with 9 bases aligning to TRBD1. This CDR3 region has 15 residues. The germline gives CDR1 SQVTM, CDR2 ANQGSEA. V trimming: 6 bases; J trimming: 2 bases; junction bases outside the gene matches: 5. CDR3 region: CSVGGQGPGANVLTF. For the CDR3, the DNA is TGCAGCGTGGGGGGACAGGGCCCTGGGGCCAACGTCCTGACTTTC.

This clonotype was observed once. This chain links TRBV7-9 with TRBJ2-7, with D possibly being TRBD1 or TRBD2 (5 bases each). V shed 4 bases and J shed 0 bases, with 13 bases lying between them. The CDR3 length is 15 residues. The germline gives CDR1 SEHNR, CDR2 FQNEAQ (reference sequence). The CDR3: CASSWDGSSSYEQYF. CDR3 bases: TGTGCCAGCAGCTGGGACGGCTCGAGCTCCTACGAGCAGTACTTC.

The rearrangement links TRBV15 to TRBJ2-1; 10 nucleotides match TRBD2. V trimming: 1 base; J trimming: 1 base; junction bases outside the gene matches: 1. Germline V gene sequence: CDR1 LNHNV, CDR2 YYDKDF (reference sequence). This CDR3 is 16 amino acids long. CDR3 nucleotide sequence: TGTGCCACCAGCAGAGGGACTAGCGGTTCCTACAATGAGCAGTTCTTC. Encoded protein: CATSRGTSGSYNEQFF.

Ten or more counts support this clonotype. The genes are TRBV20-1 and TRBJ2-1, with 8 bases lining up with TRBD1. Germline values: CDR1 DFQATT, CDR2 SNEGSKA (reference sequence). V was pared by 6 bases and J by 4 bases, with 8 bases of the junction left unmatched. The CDR3 runs to 14 residues. CDR3 region: CSASGQGRYNEQFF. CDR3 coding DNA: TGCAGTGCCAGTGGACAGGGTAGATACAATGAGCAGTTCTTC.

This clonotype was picked up many times. The V call is TRBV7-2, the J call TRBJ2-3; 8 bases align to TRBD2. CDR3 length: 16 residues. Germline-derived CDR1 and CDR2 are SGHTA and FQGNSA. With V trimmed by 5 bases and J by 2 bases, 9 bases remained unmatched. CDR3 sequence (DNA): TGTGCCAGCAGCCCCCTGACTAGCGCCTACACAGATACGCAGTATTTT. Residues: CASSPLTSAYTDTQYF. The full variable domain, rest sourced from reference TRBV7-2 and TRBJ2-3, is GAGVSQSPSNKVTEKGKDVELRCDPISGHTALYWYRQSLGQGLEFLIYFQGNSAPDKSGLPSDRFSAERTGGSVSTLTIQRTQQEDSAVYLCASSPLTSAYTDTQYFGPGTRLTVL.

This clonotype was seen a handful of times. The rearrangement joins TRBV6-1 to TRBJ1-6, with a tentative D call TRBD1 (6 bases). Trimming removed 2 bases at V and 7 bases at J, with 9 bases between. The CDR3 spans 14 residues. CDR1 is MNHNS and CDR2 is SASEGT in the germline V gene. DNA for the CDR3: TGTGCCAGCAGTGAATTACAGGGCAATTCACCCCTCCACTTT. This translates into CASSELQGNSPLHF.

This clonotype was observed a single time. The chain has TRBV7-3 and TRBJ2-2; D is perhaps TRBD1 (6 bases). V was pared by 6 bases and J by 10 bases, with 9 bases between. The CDR3 has 11 amino acids. Per the germline V gene, CDR1 is SGHTA and CDR2 is FQGTGA. CDR3 protein: CASRSGQELFF. CDR3 DNA sequence: TGTGCCAGCAGGTCGGGACAGGAGCTGTTTTTT.

CDR3 nucleotide sequence: TGCAGCGTTGAAGAGGATGAGGGCATCTATGGCTACACCTTC. Residues: CSVEEDEGIYGYTF. The chain links TRBV29-1 to TRBJ1-2; D is uncertain. The CDR3 sequence is 14 residues long. CDR1 is SQVTM, CDR2 ANQGSEA, per germline. V shed 0 bases and J shed 4 bases, with 12 bases lying between them.

This rearrangement joins TRBV2 to TRBJ1-5; maybe TRBD1 (6 bases). CDR3 length: 17 residues. Trimming shortened V by 4 bases and J by 1 base, and 17 bases separated the two germline ends. Looked up from germline, CDR1 is SNHLY and CDR2 is FYNNEI. The CDR3 nucleotides are TGTGCCAGCAGTGCTTTCGACAGGCGGGCAAGCAATCAGCCCCAGCATTTT. This translates into CASSAFDRRASNQPQHF.

In its sample, this clonotype was seen a few times. The chain combines TRBV29-1 with TRBJ2-1; 7 bases line up with TRBD2. This CDR3 spans 14 amino acids. In germline, CDR1 is SQVTM, CDR2 ANQGSEA. The junction had 8 bases not matched to a gene; V was cut back by 2 bases and J by 7 bases. The CDR3 spells CSVERATSRNEQFF. The CDR3 coding sequence is TGCAGCGTTGAACGCGCGACTAGCAGGAATGAGCAGTTCTTC.

This clonotype was seen ten or more times. The chain couples TRBV9 to TRBJ2-5, with D possibly being TRBD2 (7 bases). Germline V gives CDR1 SGDLS, CDR2 YYNGEE. The V end was cut by 0 bases, the J end by 0 bases, with 12 bases between. CDR3 length equals 16 residues. CDR3 loop: CASSVGGGGYQETQYF. The CDR3 nucleotides read TGTGCCAGCAGCGTAGGGGGAGGGGGGTACCAAGAGACCCAGTACTTC.